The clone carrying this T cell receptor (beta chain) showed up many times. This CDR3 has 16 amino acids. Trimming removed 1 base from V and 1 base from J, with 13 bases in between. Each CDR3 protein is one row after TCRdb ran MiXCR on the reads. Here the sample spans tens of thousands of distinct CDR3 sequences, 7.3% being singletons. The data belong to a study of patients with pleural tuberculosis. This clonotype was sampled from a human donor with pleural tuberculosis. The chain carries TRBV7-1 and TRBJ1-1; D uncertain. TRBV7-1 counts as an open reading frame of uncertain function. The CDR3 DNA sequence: TGTGCCAGCAGCTCAGGAATAGGTGCCGGGAACACTGAAGCTTTCTTT. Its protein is CASSSGIGAGNTEAFF.